This TCR beta chain was sequenced during a study of T cell responses to AZD1222 COVID-19 vaccine. Study observations and caveats: At 160-218 and 743-854, vaccine-associated CD4 TCRs were dominant, and they spanned spike.

The CDR3 spans 14 residues. Trimming shortened V by 8 bases and J by 4 bases, and 15 bases separated the two germline ends. Germline V gene data show CDR1 as MGHRA and CDR2 as YSYEKL. Repertoires were generated with immunoSEQ multiplex PCR, while TCRdb's copy carries only in-frame clones and drops some. This table has 80,000 to 100,000 clones, 85% to 90% appearing once. With regard to this clone: The antigen remains undetermined.

Here the sequenced sample was peripheral blood, taken on day 0 of MenACWY control vaccination. The rearrangement joins TRBV4-1 to TRBJ2-1; possible D gene TRBD2, 6 bases. This sequence was found in an adult in good health. Here the CDR3 DNA reads TGCGCCAGCGGACCGGGAGTTACTTACAATGAGCAGTTCTTC. Protein product: CASGPGVTYNEQFF.